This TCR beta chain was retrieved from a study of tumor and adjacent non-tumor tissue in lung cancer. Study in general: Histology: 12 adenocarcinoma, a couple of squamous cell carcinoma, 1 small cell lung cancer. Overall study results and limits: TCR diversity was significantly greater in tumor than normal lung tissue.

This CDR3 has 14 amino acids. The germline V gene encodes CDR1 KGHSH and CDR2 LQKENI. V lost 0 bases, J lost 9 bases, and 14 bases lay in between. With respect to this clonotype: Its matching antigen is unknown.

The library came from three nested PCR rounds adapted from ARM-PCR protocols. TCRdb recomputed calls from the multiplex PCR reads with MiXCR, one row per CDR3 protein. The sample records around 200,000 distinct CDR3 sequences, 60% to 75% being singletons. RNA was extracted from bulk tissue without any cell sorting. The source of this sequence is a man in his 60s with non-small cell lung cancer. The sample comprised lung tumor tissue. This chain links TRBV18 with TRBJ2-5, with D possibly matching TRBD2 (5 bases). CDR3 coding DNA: TGTGCCAGCTCACCACCGAGGGCAGGAACGGCCCAGTACTTC. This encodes CASSPPRAGTAQYF.